The 20 T cell receptor beta chains reported below all come from one sample, sequenced in a study of metastatic and nonmetastatic thyroid tumors. MiXCR reprocessed the PCR reads for TCRdb. Of tens of thousands of clones listed, approximately 13% were seen once; the top ten hold 17%. No patient had received any treatment before thyroid surgery. The sample comprised blood. Receptor source: a female donor with papillary thyroid cancer or a benign thyroid nodule (not recorded which). Some clones in this sample may be carry-over from other donors' samples.

This clone was picked up many times. The chain couples TRBV28 to TRBJ2-1; 14 nucleotides match TRBD2. CDR1 and CDR2 from the germline V gene are MDHEN and SYDVKM. The CDR3 covers 17 residues. V dropped 5 bases and J dropped 10; count of bases not matched to a gene: 13. CDR3 nucleotides: TGTGCCAGCAGTCTACGACCGGGACTAGCGGGAGTAGAGGAGCAGTTCTTC. This sequence encodes CASSLRPGLAGVEEQFF.

Ten or more counts support this clone. This sequence joins TRBV2 and TRBJ2-5; 11 bases are a match to TRBD2. After removal of 0 bases from V and 1 base from J, the junction contained 10 bases not matched to a gene. This CDR3 is 19 amino acids long. CDR1 is SNHLY and CDR2 is FYNNEI in the germline V gene. This CDR3 reads CASSEAGTSGLGAQETQYF. CDR3 sequence (DNA): TGTGCCAGCAGTGAAGCGGGGACTAGCGGACTTGGGGCCCAAGAGACCCAGTACTTC.

This clone was seen at least ten times. The V gene is TRBV7-7, the J gene TRBJ2-3, with D hard to call. The germline CDR1 and CDR2 sequences are SSHAT and FNYEAQ (reference sequence). CDR3 length equals 13 residues. Trimming took 5 bases from V and 6 from J, leaving 12 bases between them. For the CDR3, the DNA is TGTGCCAGCAGCCCCGCCTCCGGGGATACGCAGTATTTT. It is translated as CASSPASGDTQYF.

The chain joins TRBV5-4 to TRBJ2-5; 8 nucleotides agree with TRBD2. Germline CDR1 and CDR2: SGHNT and YYREEE (reference sequence). With 4 bases clipped from V and 5 bases from J, the junction kept 13 bases outside the gene matches. CDR3 length: 16 residues. CDR3: CASSPGLVGGGETQYF. CDR3 DNA: TGTGCCAGCAGCCCGGGACTAGTGGGAGGGGGTGAGACCCAGTACTTC.

The CDR3, as DNA: TGTGCCAGCAGCCGGGACAGGGGGCTCGGCGGGGAGCTGTTTTTT. Amino acids: CASSRDRGLGGELFF. The chain employs TRBV11-2 and TRBJ2-2; 12 bases agree with TRBD1. Germline V gene lookup returns CDR1 SGHAT and CDR2 FQNNGV. The V segment lost 5 bases and the J segment 7 bases; nucleotides outside the gene matches: 5. The CDR3 spans 15 residues.

This clone was counted many times. The rearrangement uses TRBV7-9 and TRBJ1-4, with a possible D match to TRBD1 (6 bases). The ends were cut back, 4 bases at V and 2 bases at J, with 11 bases in the middle. CDR1 SEHNR and CDR2 FQNEAQ come from the germline V gene (reference sequence). The CDR3 has 15 residues. Written as DNA, the CDR3 is TGTGCCAGCAGCTGGAGACAGGCGACTAATGAAAAACTGTTTTTT. Translated: CASSWRQATNEKLFF.

There are many counts of this clone. The rearrangement joins TRBV11-2 to TRBJ2-1; 9 nucleotides match TRBD2. Germline trimming cut 5 bases from V and 5 bases from J; bases unmatched to any gene: 10. This CDR3 contains 16 residues. Germline CDR1 is SGHAT and CDR2 is FQNNGV. CDR3: CASSLRLAGVHNEQFF. The CDR3 bases are TGTGCCAGCAGCCTCCGGTTAGCGGGAGTACACAATGAGCAGTTCTTC.

This clone appeared a single time. A much bigger clone sits one base away, suggesting this may be a read error. Other nucleotide sequences in the sample specify the same CDR3. J is TRBJ2-7 and V is TRBV7-9; TRBD1 is a possible D gene (5 bases). Germline V gives CDR1 SEHNR, CDR2 FQNEAQ (reference sequence). The CDR3 spans 13 residues. The CDR3 protein is CASSSGAGFEQYF. As DNA, the CDR3 is TGTGCCAGTAGCTCAGGTGCAGGGTTCGAGCAGTACTTC.

In this sample, this clone turned up a few times. The CDR3 sequence is CASSYPGQGNTEAFF. Written as DNA, the CDR3 is TGTGCCAGCAGTTACCCCGGACAAGGGAACACTGAAGCTTTCTTT. The V and J genes are TRBV6-2 or TRBV6-3 and TRBJ1-1, with D perhaps TRBD1 (5 bases). Germline V gene lookup returns CDR1 MNHEY and CDR2 SVGEGT. With 2 bases removed from V and 1 base from J, the gap between germline ends came to 11 bases. The CDR3 loop spans 15 amino acids.

In this sample, this clone turned up many times. This chain links TRBV2 with TRBJ2-1; TRBD2 agrees at 7 bases. CDR1 is SNHLY and CDR2 is FYNNEI in the germline V gene. The CDR3 consists of 15 residues. Trimming at V came to 4 bases and at J to 4 bases, leaving 7 bases not matched to a gene. The CDR3 DNA reads TGTGCCAGCAGTGGTGGTTCTAGCGGATACAATGAGCAGTTCTTC. This encodes CASSGGSSGYNEQFF.

This clone has a count of ten or more. V and J are TRBV2 and TRBJ2-2; D is possibly TRBD1 or TRBD2 (5 bases each). V shed 6 bases and J shed 0 bases, with 11 bases lying between them. Germline lookup yields CDR1 SNHLY and CDR2 FYNNEI. This CDR3 contains 15 residues. CDR3 nucleotide sequence: TGTGCCAGCAGCCCCGGGACCTCGAACACCGGGGAGCTGTTTTTT. This gives the protein CASSPGTSNTGELFF. Full variable domain (rest looked up from reference TRBV2 and TRBJ2-2): EPEVTQTPSHQVTQMGQEVILRCVPISNHLYFYWYRQILGQKVEFLVSFYNNEISEKSEIFDDQFSVERPDGSNFTLKIRSTKLEDSAMYFCASSPGTSNTGELFFGEGSRLTVL.

This clone was counted many times. The rearrangement links TRBV27 to TRBJ1-1; the D is unclear. Germline CDR1 is MNHEY and CDR2 is SMNVEV (reference sequence). Trimming left V 5 bases short and J 4 bases short, with 11 bases between. This CDR3 contains 13 residues. The CDR3 region is CASSRGRGTEAFF. In nucleotides, the CDR3 is TGTGCCAGCAGTCGCGGCCGAGGCACTGAAGCTTTCTTT.

This clone was observed many times. The chain employs TRBV7-2 and TRBJ2-1; 8 nucleotides agree with TRBD2. Per the germline V gene, CDR1 is SGHTA and CDR2 is FQGNSA. This CDR3 is built from 14 residues. The trim removed 1 base at V and 8 bases at J, leaving 4 bases unmatched. The DNA for the CDR3 is TGTGCCAGCAGCTTAGATAGGACTAGCTATGAGCAGTTCTTC. It yields the protein CASSLDRTSYEQFF.

This clone was seen at least ten times. The chain joins TRBV7-9 to TRBJ1-1; 9 bases map to TRBD1. This CDR3 is 14 amino acids long. V was pared by 5 bases and J by 3 bases, with 4 bases of the junction left unmatched. Germline assignment: CDR1 SEHNR and CDR2 FQNEAQ (reference sequence). This CDR3 is CASSPQGADTEAFF. The CDR3 coding sequence is TGTGCCAGCAGCCCACAGGGGGCGGACACTGAAGCTTTCTTT.

This clone was found many times. The chain uses TRBV7-9 and TRBJ1-5; 8 nucleotides agree with TRBD1. V lost 5 bases to trimming and J lost 7 bases; unmatched junction nucleotides: 7. This CDR3 has 14 amino acids. In germline, CDR1 is SEHNR, CDR2 FQNEAQ (reference sequence). The CDR3, as DNA: TGTGCCAGCAGCCCACAGGGGGTAGGGCAGCCCCAGCATTTT. It specifies CASSPQGVGQPQHF.

This clone has ten or more counts. CDR3 protein: CASSLNSGNTIYF. DNA for the CDR3: TGTGCCAGCAGCTTAAATTCTGGAAACACCATATATTTT. The V gene is TRBV11-2, the J gene TRBJ1-3; D gene ambiguous. Trimming stripped 2 bases from V and 1 base from J, with 3 bases between. CDR3 length: 13 amino acids. Looked up from germline, CDR1 is SGHAT and CDR2 is FQNNGV.

This clone rates as medium-sized. The chain carries TRBV6-2 or TRBV6-3 and TRBJ2-1; weak D call: TRBD1 (5 bases). The CDR3 spans 14 residues. CDR1 is MNHEY, CDR2 SVGEGT, per germline. V was trimmed by 7 bases and J by 5 bases, leaving 15 bases between them. In DNA form, the CDR3 reads TGTGCCAGCACCCACCTGGGGCGCGACAATGAGCAGTTCTTC. Its protein is CASTHLGRDNEQFF.

This clone was seen repeatedly, ten times or more. This sequence joins TRBV5-4 and TRBJ2-7, with 11 bases matching TRBD2. Germline CDR1 SGHNT, CDR2 YYREEE (reference sequence). This CDR3 is 15 amino acids long. V lost 0 bases and J lost 3; bases outside the gene matches: 2. DNA for the CDR3: TGTGCCAGCAGCTTGGGGACTAGCGGGTACTACGAGCAGTACTTC. It translates to CASSLGTSGYYEQYF.

Note on this clone: This could be a read error, since a much larger clone is one nucleotide away. The sample has other DNA sequences that encode this CDR3 too. The chain combines TRBV20-1 with TRBJ2-5; perhaps TRBD1 as D (6 bases). This CDR3 contains 13 residues. Germline V gene data show CDR1 as DFQATT and CDR2 as SNEGSKA (reference sequence). The CDR3 DNA sequence: TGCGGTGGAATACGAGACAGGCGAGAGACCCAGTACTTC. This codes for CGGIRDRRETQYF.

This clone was recorded at least ten times. The chain combines TRBV2 with TRBJ1-3; D gene ambiguous. Trimming stripped 5 bases from V and 0 bases from J, with 8 bases between. From germline, CDR1 is SNHLY and CDR2 FYNNEI. The CDR3 contains 14 residues. CDR3 protein: CASSSQHSGNTIYF. DNA for the CDR3: TGTGCCAGCAGTAGCCAACACTCTGGAAACACCATATATTTT. Using reference TRBV2 and TRBJ1-3 for the parts outside the CDR3, the full variable domain is EPEVTQTPSHQVTQMGQEVILRCVPISNHLYFYWYRQILGQKVEFLVSFYNNEISEKSEIFDDQFSVERPDGSNFTLKIRSTKLEDSAMYFCASSSQHSGNTIYFGEGSWLTVV.